This T cell receptor (beta chain) was identified during a study of cytomegalovirus exposure and HLA in healthy donors. Both 60 Vbeta primers and 13 Jbeta primers went into the PCR. Method: immunoSEQ multiplex PCR; TCRdb's copy keeps in-frame clones and lacks some. The sample holds almost 200,000 clones, around 76% seen once. The CDR3 spans 16 residues. Germline-derived CDR1 and CDR2 are SGHTA and FQGNSA. The trim removed 1 base at V and 2 bases at J, leaving 5 bases unmatched. With respect to this clone: Its cognate antigen is unknown.

Points from the study as a whole: In an earlier analysis, productive rearrangement rates for most beta V segments clustered near 87% or 30%.

This sequence originates from a man aged 25 to 40 in good health and CMV-seronegative. The rearrangement links TRBV7-2 to TRBJ2-3, with TRBD2 matching over 8 bases. What was sequenced was PBMCs. The CDR3 loop reads CASSLVGSGATDTQYF. The CDR3 bases are TGTGCCAGCAGCTTAGTTGGTAGCGGGGCCACAGATACGCAGTATTTT.